This TCR beta chain was sequenced during a study of shared clonotypes between healthy human individuals. CDR3 length equals 14 residues. CDR1 and CDR2 from the germline V gene are SNHLY and FYNNEI. V was clipped by 4 bases and J by 5 bases; unmatched bases: 4. CD45RA-negative memory and CD45RA+ naive subsets were split from the CD4+ cells. Sequencing used immunoSEQ multiplex PCR; TCRdb keeps in-frame clones, though not all of them. The data hold under 2.5 million clones, with around 93% observed a single time. This clonotype originated in a man between 18 and 29 years old in good health. Some clones in this sample may be carry-over from other donors' samples. Sequences were obtained from naive CD4+ T cells from PBMCs. Subset described: CD45RA+ positively selected. The chain is built from TRBV2 and TRBJ2-2, with TRBD2 matching over 7 bases. In nucleotides, the CDR3 is TGTGCCAGCAGTGCCGGACTAGTTACCGGGGAGCTGTTTTTT. This gives the protein CASSAGLVTGELFF.